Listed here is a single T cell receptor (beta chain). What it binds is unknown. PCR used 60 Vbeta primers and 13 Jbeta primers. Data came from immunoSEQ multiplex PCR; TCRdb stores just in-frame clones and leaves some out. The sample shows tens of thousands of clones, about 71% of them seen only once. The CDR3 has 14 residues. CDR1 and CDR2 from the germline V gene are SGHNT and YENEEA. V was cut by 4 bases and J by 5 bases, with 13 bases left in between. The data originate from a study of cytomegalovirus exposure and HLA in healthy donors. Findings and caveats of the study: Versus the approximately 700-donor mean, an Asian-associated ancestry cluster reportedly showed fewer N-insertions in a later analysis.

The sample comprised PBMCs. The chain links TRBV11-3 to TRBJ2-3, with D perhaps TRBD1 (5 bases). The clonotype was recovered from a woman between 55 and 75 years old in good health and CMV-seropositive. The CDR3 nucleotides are TGTGCCAGCAGCTCAGGGTTTTCTGGAGATACGCAGTATTTT. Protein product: CASSSGFSGDTQYF.